This T cell receptor beta chain originates from a study of T cell responses to AZD1222 COVID-19 vaccine. This CDR3 contains 14 residues. The V gene lost 1 base and the J gene lost 1 base, with 5 bases spanning the gap. Germline V lookup: CDR1 SEHNR, CDR2 FQNEAQ (reference sequence). Method: immunoSEQ multiplex PCR; TCRdb's copy keeps in-frame clones and lacks some. The repertoire holds about 70,000 clones, with around 85% as singletons. The TCR originated in an adult in good health. The starting material was peripheral blood, obtained on day 0 of AZD1222 vaccination. J is TRBJ1-3 and V is TRBV7-9; perhaps TRBD1 as D (5 bases). CDR3 sequence: CASSLGGSGNTIYF. The CDR3 bases are TGTGCCAGCAGCTTAGGGGGGTCTGGAAACACCATATATTTT.